Listed here is a single TCR beta chain. Its target is not known. The data originate from a study of T cells expressing NK-cell markers. General study points: Whether expanded NKG2C-expressing T cell clones recognize HCMV is unknown.

With the 5' RACE reads reprocessed, TCRdb shows one record per CDR3 protein and no DNA. In total, the table holds about 260,000 distinct CDR3 sequences. The clonotype comes from a young man in good health. Sequences were obtained from blood T cells: a sorted CD56 or NKG2C T cell subset, CD4+ or CD8+ T cells, or bulk PBMC T cells (not recorded which).

The CDR3: CSAIDSLDDEQFF. This chain connects TRBV20-1 to TRBJ2-1; TCRdb designates TRBD2, a call that cannot be tested without DNA. CDR3 length: 13 amino acids. Germline assignment: CDR1 DFQATT and CDR2 SNEGSKA (reference sequence).